These 13 T cell receptor beta chains share one sample of origin, sequenced in a study of blood T cell repertoires in COVID-19. Assay used: immunoSEQ multiplex PCR; TCRdb lists only in-frame clones, some missing. Seen here are about 150,000 clones, 70% to 90% observed once, and the top ten hold approximately 2.8%. Material for sequencing was peripheral blood. Receptors were obtained from a man in his 60s with acute or convalescent COVID-19.

J is TRBJ1-5 and V is TRBV19; 7 nucleotides align to TRBD1. With V trimmed by 6 bases and J by 4 bases, 9 bases remained unmatched. Germline CDR1 reads LNHDA; CDR2 reads SQIVND (reference sequence). There are 15 residues in the CDR3. CDR3 protein: CASSPNTGDNQPQHF. CDR3 sequence (DNA): TGTGCCAGTAGCCCAAATACAGGGGATAATCAGCCCCAGCATTTT.

The J gene is TRBJ2-7, the V gene TRBV2, with 7 bases lining up with TRBD1. This CDR3 is built from 14 residues. CDR1 and CDR2 from the germline V gene are SNHLY and FYNNEI. The trim removed 5 bases at V and 3 bases at J, leaving 7 bases unmatched. The CDR3 DNA reads as TGTGCCAGCAGTACGGACAGGTGGGACTACGAGCAGTACTTC. Its protein is CASSTDRWDYEQYF. The entire variable domain, with the rest obtained from reference TRBV2 and TRBJ2-7, is as follows: EPEVTQTPSHQVTQMGQEVILRCVPISNHLYFYWYRQILGQKVEFLVSFYNNEISEKSEIFDDQFSVERPDGSNFTLKIRSTKLEDSAMYFCASSTDRWDYEQYFGPGTRLTVT.

The V and J genes are TRBV20-1 and TRBJ2-5, with 7 bases matching TRBD1. The CDR3 spans 15 residues. Germline loops: CDR1 DFQATT, CDR2 SNEGSKA (reference sequence). Trimming took 3 bases from V and 5 from J; bases not matched to a gene: 12. The CDR3 here is CSASGRGGAWETQYF. CDR3 in DNA: TGCAGTGCTAGTGGGCGAGGGGGCGCTTGGGAGACCCAGTACTTC.

This rearrangement joins TRBV19 to TRBJ1-3; possibly TRBD1 for D (6 bases). CDR3 length: 14 residues. V was shortened by 6 bases and J by 0 bases, with 9 bases between the two germline ends. The germline CDR1 and CDR2 sequences are LNHDA and SQIVND (reference sequence). The DNA for the CDR3 is TGTGCCAGTAGCACAGGGACCTCTGGAAACACCATATATTTT. Translated: CASSTGTSGNTIYF.

V and J are TRBV3-1 (or the pseudogene TRBV3-2) and TRBJ1-1; the D gene is possibly TRBD1 (5 bases). This CDR3 has 14 residues. Looked up from germline, CDR1 is LGHDT and CDR2 is YNNKEL (reference sequence). V shed 3 bases and J shed 0 bases, with 8 bases lying between them. The CDR3 loop is CASSQAGVNTEAFF. The CDR3 DNA follows: TGTGCCAGCAGCCAGGCGGGGGTGAACACTGAAGCTTTCTTT.

V is TRBV2 and J is TRBJ1-5, with 9 bases that match TRBD1. With V trimmed by 8 bases and J by 3 bases, 5 bases remained unmatched. CDR1 is SNHLY, CDR2 FYNNEI, per germline. The CDR3 covers 14 residues. This chain's CDR3 is CASGWTGDNQPQHF. CDR3 nucleotides: TGTGCCAGCGGATGGACAGGGGACAATCAGCCCCAGCATTTT.

The rearrangement joins TRBV20-1 to TRBJ1-5, with TRBD1 matching 11 bases. Germline V gene lookup returns CDR1 DFQATT and CDR2 SNEGSKA (reference sequence). The ends lost 5 bases at V and 7 bases at J; junction bases unmatched: 4. The CDR3 covers 13 residues. The CDR3 reads CSAGGTGGQPQHF. The CDR3 nucleotides read TGCAGTGCTGGTGGGACAGGGGGACAGCCCCAGCATTTT.

This clone was seen once. The gene calls are TRBV5-1 and TRBJ1-2; D remains unclear. The V end was cut by 0 bases, the J end by 4 bases, with 13 bases between. The CDR3 length is 15 residues. Per the germline V gene, CDR1 is SGHRS and CDR2 is YFSETQ. CDR3 DNA: TGCGCCAGCAGCTTGGCCCCCCTAGGGAGCTATGGCTACACCTTC. Amino acids: CASSLAPLGSYGYTF.

This clone was observed once. The V and J genes are TRBV5-4 and TRBJ2-2; 11 bases agree with TRBD2. The CDR3 is 16 residues long. CDR1 is SGHNT and CDR2 is YYREEE in the germline V gene (reference sequence). V lost 4 bases to trimming and J lost 5 bases; unmatched junction nucleotides: 7. The CDR3: CASSQRLAGFTGELFF. CDR3 coding DNA: TGTGCCAGCAGCCAGCGACTAGCGGGGTTTACCGGGGAGCTGTTTTTT.

This chain links TRBV5-1 with TRBJ2-2, with 9 bases that match TRBD1. CDR1 SGHRS and CDR2 YFSETQ come from the germline V gene. After removal of 5 bases from V and 2 bases from J, the junction contained 1 base not matched to a gene. The CDR3 has 14 residues. CDR3 sequence: CASSTGGNTGELFF. CDR3 in DNA: TGCGCCAGCAGTACAGGGGGCAACACCGGGGAGCTGTTTTTT. Filled out from reference TRBV5-1 and TRBJ2-2, the complete variable domain reads KAGVTQTPRYLIKTRGQQVTLSCSPISGHRSVSWYQQTPGQGLQFLFEYFSETQRNKGNFPGRFSGRQFSNSRSEMNVSTLELGDSALYLCASSTGGNTGELFFGEGSRLTVL.

This clone has a single count. V usage is TRBV7-2 and J usage is TRBJ2-7; maybe TRBD2 (5 bases). V lost 2 bases and J lost 4, with 12 bases in between. The CDR3 totals 14 residues. CDR1 is SGHTA, CDR2 FQGNSA, per germline. CDR3 nucleotide sequence: TGTGCCAGCAGCTTACCGGGGAAGGGATACGAGCAGTACTTC. Protein sequence: CASSLPGKGYEQYF.

The genes are TRBV7-8 and TRBJ2-5; D is perhaps TRBD2 (5 bases). The CDR3 is 14 amino acids. The V end was cut by 0 bases, the J end by 3 bases, with 8 bases between. Germline values: CDR1 SGHVS, CDR2 FQNEAQ. The CDR3 DNA sequence: TGTGCCAGCAGCTTAGCGATCGGGAAAGAGACCCAGTACTTC. This translates into CASSLAIGKETQYF.

This chain links TRBV6-5 with TRBJ1-1; 9 nucleotides match TRBD1. CDR1 MNHEY and CDR2 SVGAGI come from the germline V gene. V lost 5 bases, J lost 8 bases, and 12 bases stayed unmatched. The CDR3 length is 15 residues. The CDR3 DNA reads TGTGCCAGCAGTCCCCGGGACAGGGCTGGGGCCGAAGCTTTCTTT. Amino acids: CASSPRDRAGAEAFF.